A selection of T cell receptor beta chains follows, all from one sample in a study of response to subunit inactivated influenza vaccine. TCRdb re-derived calls from the RT-PCR reads in MiXCR, one entry per CDR3 protein. The repertoire holds fewer than 800,000 distinct CDR3 sequences, 15% to 19% seen once, with around a tenth in the top ten. The material was PBMCs from blood, obtained approximately 12 days after vaccination. The receptor set was obtained from a man aged 50 to 60 who received an inactivated influenza vaccine. Both conserved end residues are part of each CDR3. Each record gives: V gene, clone size, D gene, J gene, CDR3 DNA, CDR3 protein. D genes are given only for firm matches. The listing skips clone size in some rows; elsewhere it reads once, few, many or a size class.

TRBV4-3,few,-,TRBJ1-1,TGCGCCAGCAGCCTATTGGGGAGAACTGAAGCTTTCTTT,CASSLLGRTEAFF
TRBV10-2,-,-,TRBJ1-2,TGCGCCAGCAGTTACCAGAGTAACTATGGCTACACCTTC,CASSYQSNYGYTF
TRBV5-1,many,TRBD1,TRBJ2-1,TGCGCCAGCAGCTTGGTTGGGACAGCGAATGAGCAGTTCTTC,CASSLVGTANEQFF
TRBV12-3/TRBV12-4,few,TRBD1,TRBJ2-7,TGTGCCAGCAGTTTATCGCCAGGGGGTCGGGAGCAGTACTTC,CASSLSPGGREQYF
TRBV12-3/TRBV12-4,-,-,TRBJ2-7,TGTGCCAGCAGTGGGGGGTGGGGGCTCCCGTACGAGCAGTACTTC,CASSGGWGLPYEQYF
TRBV7-9,-,-,TRBJ2-2,TGTGCCAGCAGCTTGACGGACGCGAACACCGGGGAGCTGTTTTTT,CASSLTDANTGELFF
TRBV12-3/TRBV12-4,-,-,TRBJ2-5,TGTGCCAGCAGTTTAGTCGGCTTGGGTGAAGAGACCCAGTACTTC,CASSLVGLGEETQYF
TRBV5-6,many,-,TRBJ1-4,TGTGCCAGCACCCGGACGTTCACGGGGATTAATGAAAAACTGTTTTTT,CASTRTFTGINEKLFF
TRBV14,-,TRBD1,TRBJ2-3,TGTGCCAGCAGCCCCCGGGACAGGGGGATTTTTATTGCAGATACGCAGTATTTT,CASSPRDRGIFIADTQYF
TRBV7-9,few,-,TRBJ2-7,TGTGCCAGCAGATACGGACCGGAGCAGTACTTC,CASRYGPEQYF
TRBV20-1,few,-,TRBJ2-1,TGCAGTGCTACCAAGGCCTCAGACAGCACCAATGAGCAGTTCTTC,CSATKASDSTNEQFF
TRBV5-1,many,TRBD1,TRBJ2-7,TGTGCCAGCAGCTTAGAAGGCAGGGGGTACGAGCAGTACTTC,CASSLEGRGYEQYF
TRBV28,-,TRBD1,TRBJ2-3,TGTGCCAGCACCCCCGGGACAGGGGCCCTCACAGATACGCAGTATTTT,CASTPGTGALTDTQYF
TRBV2,many,-,TRBJ2-1,TGTGCCAGCAGCGTCGGGGGGCAGCTTGAGCAGTTCTTC,CASSVGGQLEQFF
TRBV20-1,few,-,TRBJ2-7,TGCAGTGCTAAAAGATGGGGGTCCTACGAGCAGTACTTC,CSAKRWGSYEQYF
TRBV5-1,few,-,TRBJ1-1,TGCGCCAGCAGCTTGGGACGTCTAGGGAACACTGAAGCTTTCTTT,CASSLGRLGNTEAFF
TRBV24-1,-,-,TRBJ2-1,TGTGCCACCAGTGATTTCGGGATAGGTGAGCAGTTCTTC,CATSDFGIGEQFF
TRBV7-2,few,-,TRBJ2-3,TGTGCCAGCAGCTCCGGGACTTGGTACAATTGGGCAGATACGCAGTATTTT,CASSSGTWYNWADTQYF
TRBV6-2/TRBV6-3,-,-,TRBJ2-1,TGTGCCAGCAGCCCCTTAAAACCAGGGGCCAATGAGCAGTTCTTC,CASSPLKPGANEQFF
TRBV30,few,-,TRBJ2-7,TGTGCCTGGAGTGTGGGGAGCGGTGTCGAGCAGTACTTC,CAWSVGSGVEQYF
TRBV7-2,few,-,TRBJ1-2,TGTGCCAGCAGCGACACGCAGGGATCTGGGGGCTACACCTTC,CASSDTQGSGGYTF
TRBV9,few,TRBD1,TRBJ2-7,TGTGCCAGCAGCGTAAGCATATCATCCGGGACAGGGGTATACGAGCAGTACTTC,CASSVSISSGTGVYEQYF
TRBV2,-,-,TRBJ1-3,TGTGCCAGCAGTGAATATGGAAACACCATATATTTT,CASSEYGNTIYF
TRBV10-3,many,-,TRBJ1-5,TGTGCCATCAGTGAGTCGAATCCAGGGCTTGGAGCTTTTAGCAATCAGCCCCAGCATTTT,CAISESNPGLGAFSNQPQHF
TRBV12-3/TRBV12-4,few,-,TRBJ2-7,TGTGCCAGCAGTTTCTGGCCGCGAGGAGGTGTGCACGAGCAGTACTTC,CASSFWPRGGVHEQYF
TRBV5-1,-,TRBD2,TRBJ2-1,TGCGCCAGCAGCGGGGGACTAGCGGGAGGGTACAATGAGCAGTTCTTC,CASSGGLAGGYNEQFF
TRBV4-3,-,-,TRBJ2-7,TGCGCCAGCAGCCAAGAGGCCAGGGTAAACTACGAGCAGTACTTC,CASSQEARVNYEQYF
TRBV20-1,-,-,TRBJ2-1,TGCAGTGCTAGGGGGATCGACAATGAGCAGTTCTTC,CSARGIDNEQFF
TRBV9,-,TRBD1,TRBJ1-1,TGTGCCAGCAGCGGACAAGACAGGGGACAATTTAACACTGAAGCTTTCTTT,CASSGQDRGQFNTEAFF
TRBV18,few,-,TRBJ1-1,TGTGCCAGCTCACCACCTGGATTGGGGTCGAACACTGAAGCTTTCTTT,CASSPPGLGSNTEAFF
TRBV2,few,TRBD1,TRBJ2-7,TGTGCCAGCAGGAGCCCCCGGGACAGTCTCTCCTACGAGCAGTACTTC,CASRSPRDSLSYEQYF
TRBV28,-,TRBD2,TRBJ2-3,TGTGCCAGCAGCCCTGAGCGGGACACAGATACGCAGTATTTT,CASSPERDTDTQYF
TRBV9,few,-,TRBJ2-1,TGTGCCAGCAGCGTATGGAGTAGCGGTTCCTACAATGAGCAGTTCTTC,CASSVWSSGSYNEQFF
TRBV5-6,-,TRBD2,TRBJ2-3,TGTGCCAGCAGCCCCTCGGGGGGGTCAGATACGCAGTATTTT,CASSPSGGSDTQYF
TRBV7-9,few,TRBD2,TRBJ2-5,TGTGCCAGCAGCTTCAGCCAGCGGGGCGGGCAAGAGACCCAGTACTTC,CASSFSQRGGQETQYF
TRBV28,-,TRBD1,TRBJ2-3,TGTGCCAGCAGTTCACCGGGACAGGGGGCGACAGATACGCAGTATTTT,CASSSPGQGATDTQYF
TRBV11-2,few,-,TRBJ1-1,TGTGCCAGCACAAAGCGAAGCTACTCAGAAGCTTTCTTT,CASTKRSYSEAFF
TRBV20-1,few,-,TRBJ1-1,TGCAGTGCTCGGGACATCGGCAACACTGAAGCTTTCTTT,CSARDIGNTEAFF
TRBV4-3,-,TRBD2,TRBJ2-3,TGCGCCAGCACCCTAAGTAGCGGGGGTGGGAATACGCAGTATTTT,CASTLSSGGGNTQYF
TRBV11-2,many,TRBD2,TRBJ2-7,TGTGCCAGCAGCCTCGGGACTAGCGGGTTCTACGAGCAGTACTTC,CASSLGTSGFYEQYF
TRBV19,-,-,TRBJ2-7,TGTGCCAGCACATCTTCCCGGGACGGGTCCTACGAGCAGTACTTC,CASTSSRDGSYEQYF
TRBV29-1,-,-,TRBJ1-1,TGCAGCGTTGAAGGGTTGAACACTGAAGCTTTCTTT,CSVEGLNTEAFF
TRBV12-3/TRBV12-4,-,TRBD1,TRBJ1-2,TGTGCCAGCTCGGGGGACTGGGACAGGGCGGCTGGCTACACCTTC,CASSGDWDRAAGYTF
TRBV7-2,-,TRBD2,TRBJ2-3,TGTGCCAGCAGCTTAGATCGAGCGGGAGGACCAGATACGCAGTATTTT,CASSLDRAGGPDTQYF
TRBV3-1,-,-,TRBJ2-7,TGTGCCAGCAGCCAAGTGGGCGCCTACGAGCAGTACTTC,CASSQVGAYEQYF
TRBV5-1,-,-,TRBJ2-1,TGCGCCAGCAGCTTGCCGGGGCGGAATGAGCAGTTCTTC,CASSLPGRNEQFF
TRBV11-2,-,-,TRBJ2-1,TGTGCCAGCAGCTCGCCCAGCTACAATGAGCAGTTCTTC,CASSSPSYNEQFF
TRBV4-3,-,-,TRBJ2-2,TGCGCCAGCAGCCAAGGGACAGACAGGATTTCTACCGGGGAGCTGTTTTTT,CASSQGTDRISTGELFF